The 26 T cell receptor beta chains below all came from one sample that was sequenced in a study of molecular identifiers for immune sequencing clone quantification. TCRdb re-analysed the PCR reads in MiXCR, keeping a single row per CDR3 protein. The data show about 510,000 distinct CDR3 sequences, with roughly 25% seen just once and around 0.79% held by the top ten. The specimen was naive CD8+ T cells from blood, with Jurkat cell RNA spiked in. This sample's subset: FACS-sorted CD8+CD4-CCR7+CD45RA+ naive T cells. These receptors originate from a human donor in good health. Some libraries in this study had Jurkat cell RNA spiked in.

This clonotype has just one count. V gene TRBV5-1 combines with J gene TRBJ2-7; possible D gene TRBD2, 5 bases. With 2 bases removed from V and 0 bases from J, the gap between germline ends came to 12 bases. The CDR3 length is 15 residues. The germline CDR1 and CDR2 sequences are SGHRS and YFSETQ. The CDR3 region is CASSFFSESSYEQYF. The CDR3 DNA is TGCGCCAGCAGCTTTTTTAGCGAGAGCTCCTACGAGCAGTACTTC.

This clonotype appeared many times. The J gene is TRBJ2-7, the V gene TRBV20-1; 8 bases match TRBD2. V trimming: 5 bases; J trimming: 2 bases; junction bases outside the gene matches: 5. Looked up from germline, CDR1 is DFQATT and CDR2 is SNEGSKA (reference sequence). The CDR3 spans 13 residues. The CDR3 sequence: CSADPTSAYEQYF. CDR3 DNA sequence: TGCAGTGCTGACCCGACTAGCGCCTACGAGCAGTACTTC.

This clonotype was observed once. A much larger clone sits a single nucleotide away, making a read error possible. The rearrangement uses TRBV4-1 and TRBJ2-1, with a tentative D call TRBD1 (6 bases). Germline values: CDR1 MGHRA, CDR2 YSYEKL. The V gene lost 1 base and the J gene lost 0 bases, with 13 bases spanning the gap. The CDR3 is 17 residues long. CDR3 loop: CASSQAHRARSYNEQFF. The CDR3 DNA is TGCGCCAGCAGCCAAGCCCACAGGGCCCGCTCCTACAATGAGCAGTTCTTC.

This clonotype appeared many times. This chain uses TRBV20-1 with TRBJ2-7; TRBD2 is a possible D gene (6 bases). Trimming stripped 6 bases from V and 4 bases from J, with 13 bases between. The CDR3 extends over 12 amino acids. Germline assignment: CDR1 DFQATT and CDR2 SNEGSKA (reference sequence). This CDR3 is CSASPGLYEQYF. CDR3 bases: TGCAGTGCCTCCCCGGGACTGTACGAGCAGTACTTC.

V gene TRBV4-2 combines with J gene TRBJ2-3; either TRBD1 or TRBD2 may fit D (5 bases each). This CDR3 has 15 amino acids. V lost 4 bases to trimming and J lost 2 bases, with 13 bases between them. The germline V gene has CDR1 LGHNA and CDR2 YNFKEQ. The CDR3 loop is CASSPRAGPTDTQYF. CDR3 DNA sequence: TGTGCCAGCAGCCCGAGGGCAGGGCCCACAGATACGCAGTATTTT.

The chain recombines TRBV12-3 or TRBV12-4 with TRBJ2-7, with no clear D. This CDR3 contains 13 residues. V was pared by 6 bases and J by 5 bases, with 14 bases between. DNA of the CDR3: TGTGCCAGCAGGCACGCTCCAGCCCACGAGCAGTACTTC. Its protein product is CASRHAPAHEQYF.

The sample holds many counts of this clonotype. One junction end does not reproduce the germline sequence, and a read error may be involved. The chain is built from TRBV29-1 and TRBJ2-7, with TRBD2 as a possible D gene (6 bases). Germline V gene lookup returns CDR1 SQVTM and CDR2 ANQGSEA. This CDR3 is 11 amino acids long. CDR3 nucleotide sequence: TGCAGCGCTGAAATTCGGGGGGAGCAGTACTTC. Protein: CSAEIRGEQYF.

Regarding this clonotype: This may be a read error, as it is one base from a much larger clone. The genes are TRBV7-6 and TRBJ2-3, with D possibly TRBD2 on 6 matching bases. In germline, CDR1 is SGHVS, CDR2 FNYEAQ. The CDR3 runs to 15 residues. Deletions cut 6 bases from V and 3 bases from J, with 16 bases between. CDR3 amino acids: CASSVTVGGTDTQYF. For the CDR3, the DNA is TGTGCCAGCAGTGTAACAGTGGGAGGAACAGATACGCAGTATTTT.

There are a few counts of this clonotype. The J gene is TRBJ1-2, the V gene TRBV7-2; D is unresolved. Per germline, CDR1 SGHTA and CDR2 FQGNSA. The CDR3 has 14 residues. Between the trimmed V and J ends, which lost 5 bases and 4 bases, there was a span of 14 bases. CDR3 DNA sequence: TGTGCCAGCAGCCCCTCGACGGGGTTCTATGGCTACACCTTC. The encoded protein is CASSPSTGFYGYTF.

As to this clonotype: The junction shows a germline mismatch at one end, possibly a read error. The chain links TRBV2 to TRBJ2-2; 8 bases match TRBD1. The CDR3 sequence is 13 residues long. The germline gives CDR1 SNHLY, CDR2 FYNNEI. CDR3 protein: CARGQGNTGKLFF. CDR3 DNA: TGTGCCAGAGGACAGGGAAACACCGGGAAGCTGTTTTTT.

A word on this clonotype: This may come from a read error, since a much larger clone is one base off. The chain's CDR3 is CASSLDGRGTEASF. CDR3 DNA sequence: TGTGCCAGCAGCTTAGATGGCAGGGGAACTGAAGCTTCCTTT. This rearrangement joins TRBV7-2 to TRBJ1-1; a weak D match, TRBD1 (6 bases). Germline-derived CDR1 and CDR2 are SGHTA and FQGNSA. The CDR3 sequence is 14 residues long.

This chain uses TRBV4-1 with TRBJ2-5, with TRBD2 matching 9 bases. V shed 0 bases, J shed 5 bases, and the junction held 16 bases outside the gene matches. Germline V gene lookup returns CDR1 MGHRA and CDR2 YSYEKL. The CDR3 is 19 amino acids. The CDR3 protein is CASSQEAERGVPFAETQYF. In DNA, the CDR3 is TGCGCCAGCAGCCAAGAGGCGGAGCGGGGGGTACCTTTTGCGGAGACCCAGTACTTC.

This CDR3 is CASSIGIIGNTEAFF. The CDR3, as DNA: TGTGCCAGTAGTATAGGGATAATAGGGAACACTGAAGCTTTCTTT. This chain joins TRBV19 and TRBJ1-1; D gene unclear. CDR3 length: 15 residues. Germline assignment: CDR1 LNHDA and CDR2 SQIVND (reference sequence). V lost 1 base, J lost 1 base, and 10 bases lay in between.

This clonotype was seen more than once but under ten times. The rearrangement uses TRBV6-5 and TRBJ2-7, with D tentatively TRBD1 or TRBD2 (6 bases each). V shed 4 bases and J shed 1 base, with 14 bases lying between them. This CDR3 is 15 amino acids long. Germline V gene lookup returns CDR1 MNHEY and CDR2 SVGAGI. Here the CDR3 DNA reads TGTGCCAGCAGTTGGGGGGCAGGTCATTCCTACGAGCAGTACTTC. Its translation is CASSWGAGHSYEQYF.

V gene TRBV11-2 combines with J gene TRBJ2-7; D may match TRBD1 or TRBD2 (5 bases each). The CDR3 covers 16 residues. Germline-derived CDR1 and CDR2 are SGHAT and FQNNGV. The germline V and J ends were trimmed by 0 bases and 4 bases, with 16 bases remaining between them. The CDR3 region has the DNA TGTGCCAGCAGCTTAGATGGAACGGCTTGGGGGTACGAGCAGTACTTC. It yields the protein CASSLDGTAWGYEQYF.

Regarding this clonotype: It may be a read error: a sequence one base away is much more abundant. CDR3 residues: CAWSQGLAEVNEQSF. In DNA form, the CDR3 reads TGTGCCTGGAGTCAGGGGCTAGCGGAGGTCAATGAGCAGTCCTTC. The chain has TRBV30 and TRBJ2-1, with D perhaps TRBD2 (7 bases). The CDR3 runs 15 residues. Germline V gene sequence: CDR1 GTSNPN, CDR2 SVGIG (reference sequence).

V and J are TRBV13 and TRBJ1-5, with 7 nucleotides matching TRBD1. There are 16 residues in the CDR3. After removal of 5 bases from V and 6 bases from J, the junction contained 13 bases not matched to a gene. Germline-derived CDR1 and CDR2 are PRHDT and FYEKMQ (reference sequence). Here the CDR3 DNA reads TGTGCCAGCAGCCCTCCCCTCCGACAGGGCGGTCAGCCCCAGCATTTT. Its translation is CASSPPLRQGGQPQHF. Filled out from reference TRBV13 and TRBJ1-5, the complete variable domain reads AAGVIQSPRHLIKEKRETATLKCYPIPRHDTVYWYQQGPGQDPQFLISFYEKMQSDKGSIPDRFSAQQFSDYHSELNMSSLELGDSALYFCASSPPLRQGGQPQHFGDGTRLSIL.

In its sample, this clonotype was seen a few times. CDR3: CASSPWGTSGGFEQFF. In DNA form, the CDR3 reads TGTGCCAGTAGCCCCTGGGGGACTAGCGGGGGGTTTGAGCAGTTCTTC. The chain joins TRBV19 to TRBJ2-1, with 15 bases that match TRBD2. Germline V gives CDR1 LNHDA, CDR2 SQIVND (reference sequence). V shed 6 bases and J 9 bases; nucleotides not matched to a gene: 9. This CDR3 comprises 16 residues. The full variable domain, its missing parts supplied by reference TRBV19 and TRBJ2-1, is DGGITQSPKYLFRKEGQNVTLSCEQNLNHDAMYWYRQDPGQGLRLIYYSQIVNDFQKGDIAEGYSVSREKKESFPLTVTSAQKNPTAFYLCASSPWGTSGGFEQFFGPGTRLTVL.

On this clonotype itself: The junction differs from germline at one of its ends, possibly a read error. This chain links TRBV27 with TRBJ2-7; 8 positions agree with TRBD1. Germline values: CDR1 MNHEY, CDR2 SMNVEV (reference sequence). This CDR3 has 17 residues. The CDR3 protein is CVSSLSAGQGVTYEQYF. The CDR3 DNA follows: TGTGTCAGCAGTTTATCGGCAGGACAGGGAGTCACCTACGAGCAGTACTTC.

This clonotype was seen only a few times. The V gene is TRBV4-3, the J gene TRBJ2-1; 10 nucleotides align to TRBD2. J was trimmed by 5 bases and V by 1 base; bases with no gene match: 2. This CDR3 spans 15 amino acids. The V gene's germline CDR1 is LGHNA and CDR2 YSLEER. The CDR3 here is CASSQASGSHNEQFF. The CDR3 nucleotides read TGCGCCAGCAGCCAAGCTAGCGGGAGTCACAATGAGCAGTTCTTC.

This clonotype was observed at least ten times. The V call is TRBV7-9, the J call TRBJ1-1; D call uncertain. Trimming removed 5 bases at V and 2 bases at J, with 9 bases between. Germline CDR1 reads SEHNR; CDR2 reads FQNEAQ (reference sequence). This CDR3 is built from 13 residues. CDR3 loop: CASSRDPNTEAFF. The CDR3 DNA sequence: TGTGCCAGCAGCCGTGACCCAAACACTGAAGCTTTCTTT. The variable domain in full, completed from reference TRBV7-9 and TRBJ1-1, reads DTGVSQNPRHKITKRGQNVTFRCDPISEHNRLYWYRQTLGQGPEFLTYFQNEAQLEKSRLLSDRFSAERPKGSFSTLEIQRTEQGDSAMYLCASSRDPNTEAFFGQGTRLTVV.

The chain carries TRBV7-9 and TRBJ2-7; D may match TRBD1 or TRBD2 (6 bases each). The V gene's germline CDR1 is SEHNR and CDR2 FQNEAQ (reference sequence). The CDR3 extends over 16 amino acids. V lost 5 bases, J lost 5 bases, and 22 bases lay in between. DNA for the CDR3: TGTGCCAGCAGCGCGCCGGAGGGGGTCGAACGGCACGAGCAGTACTTC. It encodes CASSAPEGVERHEQYF. The full variable domain, completed using reference TRBV7-9 and TRBJ2-7, is DTGVSQNPRHKITKRGQNVTFRCDPISEHNRLYWYRQTLGQGPEFLTYFQNEAQLEKSRLLSDRFSAERPKGSFSTLEIQRTEQGDSAMYLCASSAPEGVERHEQYFGPGTRLTVT.

This clonotype turned up a few times. The chain employs TRBV27 and TRBJ1-2, with 7 bases fitting TRBD1. CDR1 is MNHEY and CDR2 is SMNVEV in the germline V gene (reference sequence). The CDR3 has 12 amino acids. In DNA form, the CDR3 reads TGTACCTCCGACAGGGTTGGCTATGGCTACACCTTC. Its protein is CTSDRVGYGYTF.

This clonotype was counted ten times or more. Mismatch with germline at one junction end may stem from a read error. The V and J genes are TRBV30 and TRBJ2-5, with unresolved D. Germline loops: CDR1 GTSNPN, CDR2 SVGIG (reference sequence). The CDR3 length is 12 residues. This CDR3 is CAWSSTALSENF. The CDR3 coding sequence is TGTGCCTGGAGTTCAACCGCGCTGTCTGAGAACTTC.

The gene calls are TRBV28 and TRBJ2-3; 13 bases match TRBD2. J lost 0 bases, V lost 6 bases, and 12 bases had no gene match. Per the germline V gene, CDR1 is MDHEN and CDR2 is SYDVKM. This CDR3 region has 19 residues. The CDR3 loop is CASSRPGLAGVPSTDTQYF. CDR3 in DNA: TGTGCCAGCAGCCGCCCCGGACTAGCGGGAGTCCCTAGCACAGATACGCAGTATTTT.

The chain combines TRBV7-9 with TRBJ2-7; TRBD1 matches 11 bases. This CDR3 is 17 amino acids long. Trimming at V came to 2 bases and at J to 2 bases, leaving 8 bases not matched to a gene. CDR1 and CDR2 (germline): SEHNR, FQNEAQ (reference sequence). The CDR3 DNA reads as TGTGCCAGCAGCTTAAGACTGGGACAGGGGGTCCCCTACGAGCAGTACTTC. Translating it yields CASSLRLGQGVPYEQYF.